The T cell receptor (beta chain) described here comes from a study of T cells in Graves' hyperthyroidism and ophthalmopathy. The CDR3 totals 15 residues. CDR1 is LGHNA, CDR2 YSLEER, per germline. Trimming removed 2 bases at V and 5 bases at J, with 12 bases between. TCR beta CDR3 region amplification was performed from RNA transcripts. The HTBI set primed first-round TCR CDR3 RT-PCR. TCRdb re-analysed the multiplex PCR reads in MiXCR, keeping a single row per CDR3 protein. This repertoire shows approximately 520,000 distinct CDR3 sequences, around 22% found once; its top ten account for about 11%. In its sample, this clonotype was seen a few times.

Source material: blood. The genes are TRBV4-3 and TRBJ2-2; possibly TRBD2 for D (5 bases). The sequence was obtained from a woman in her twenties or thirties with Graves' ophthalmopathy. The CDR3 spells CASSQFRDRTGELFF. In DNA, the CDR3 is TGCGCCAGCAGCCAATTCCGGGATCGGACCGGGGAGCTGTTTTTT.